The 19 T cell receptor beta chains listed next were all sequenced from one sample in a study of blood T cells in healthy people across ages. A second PCR of about 7 to 12 cycles used a sample-barcoded 5' primer and a J-beta primer mix. TCRdb fed the 5' RACE reads into MiXCR, producing one record per CDR3 protein. The sample records about 1.8 million distinct CDR3 sequences, roughly 49% being singletons. The specimen was blood. The receptors here all came from a woman aged 40-49 years in good health.

The J gene is TRBJ2-5, the V gene TRBV28; the match to TRBD1 covers 7 bases. With 6 bases clipped from V and 5 bases from J, the junction kept 15 bases outside the gene matches. The V gene's germline CDR1 is MDHEN and CDR2 SYDVKM. CDR3 size: 16 residues. This CDR3 is CASRGTDPLGKETQYF. CDR3 DNA sequence: TGTGCCAGCAGGGGGACAGACCCCCTCGGTAAGGAGACCCAGTACTTC.

This sequence joins TRBV5-1 and TRBJ1-2; 9 bases fit TRBD1. The length of the CDR3 is 16 residues. CDR1 is SGHRS and CDR2 is YFSETQ in the germline V gene. V dropped 4 bases and J dropped 8; count of bases not matched to a gene: 15. This chain's CDR3 is CASSLRRDRERKGYTF. The CDR3 DNA is TGCGCCAGCAGCCTTCGACGGGACAGGGAACGAAAAGGCTACACCTTC. Full variable domain (rest looked up from reference TRBV5-1 and TRBJ1-2): KAGVTQTPRYLIKTRGQQVTLSCSPISGHRSVSWYQQTPGQGLQFLFEYFSETQRNKGNFPGRFSGRQFSNSRSEMNVSTLELGDSALYLCASSLRRDRERKGYTFGSGTRLTVV.

This clonotype was detected only once. The chain is built from TRBV7-9 and TRBJ1-1, with a weak D call TRBD1 (6 bases). CDR3 length equals 14 residues. The V end was cut by 3 bases, the J end by 4 bases, with 12 bases between. The germline gives CDR1 SEHNR, CDR2 FQNEAQ (reference sequence). This CDR3 is CASSFQGMGTEAFF. CDR3 bases: TGTGCCAGCAGCTTTCAGGGGATGGGCACTGAAGCTTTCTTT.

The sample holds a few counts of this clonotype. The chain has TRBV7-2 and TRBJ2-3, with TRBD2 identical over 8 bases. Trimming took 5 bases from V and 4 from J; bases not matched to a gene: 8. The CDR3 extends over 15 amino acids. The germline gives CDR1 SGHTA, CDR2 FQGNSA. The CDR3, as DNA: TGTGCCAGCAGCCCCCGCGGGGGGTGGGCAGATACGCAGTATTTT. Its protein product is CASSPRGGWADTQYF.

Only a few counts were recorded for this clonotype. The chain recombines TRBV29-1 with TRBJ2-6; 8 nucleotides match TRBD1. The V and J ends lost 5 bases and 0 bases, in that order; junction bases with no gene match: 3. Germline assignment: CDR1 SQVTM and CDR2 ANQGSEA. The CDR3 spans 15 residues. This CDR3 is CSVLGQASGANVLTF. The DNA for the CDR3 is TGCAGCGTTCTGGGACAGGCCTCTGGGGCCAACGTCCTGACTTTC.

The sample holds many counts of this clonotype. The J gene is TRBJ2-5, the V gene TRBV29-1, with 7 bases that match TRBD1. The J call could be wrong; TRBJ2-7 is a better fit for the DNA end. The germline gives CDR1 SQVTM, CDR2 ANQGSEA. The CDR3 totals 11 residues. CDR3 amino acids: CSVGQSGEQYF. The CDR3 DNA follows: TGCAGCGTGGGACAGTCTGGCGAGCAGTACTTC.

The chain employs TRBV2 and TRBJ1-6; D gene ambiguous. Germline V gene data show CDR1 as SNHLY and CDR2 as FYNNEI. The ends were cut back, 5 bases at V and 6 bases at J, with 11 bases in the middle. The CDR3 has 14 amino acids. The CDR3 nucleotides read TGTGCCAGCAGTAAAGAAGGGATTAATTCACCCCTCCACTTT. It translates to CASSKEGINSPLHF.

This clonotype was recorded once. CDR3 sequence (DNA): TGTGCCAGCCCCTCATCGCCAGGGGGCACTGAAGCTTTCTTT. Encoded protein: CASPSSPGGTEAFF. The rearrangement joins TRBV7-9 to TRBJ1-1; the match to TRBD1 covers 7 bases. The CDR3 is made up of 14 amino acids. V lost 8 bases to trimming and J lost 4 bases; unmatched junction nucleotides: 10. Germline V gene lookup returns CDR1 SEHNR and CDR2 FQNEAQ (reference sequence). The full variable domain, its missing parts supplied by reference TRBV7-9 and TRBJ1-1, is DTGVSQNPRHKITKRGQNVTFRCDPISEHNRLYWYRQTLGQGPEFLTYFQNEAQLEKSRLLSDRFSAERPKGSFSTLEIQRTEQGDSAMYLCASPSSPGGTEAFFGQGTRLTVV.

This clonotype was seen a few times. CDR3 protein: CASCETTGVQFF. Written as DNA, the CDR3 is TGTGCCAGCTGTGAGACAACCGGGGTCCAGTTCTTC. The chain couples TRBV6-2 or TRBV6-3 to TRBJ2-1, with D tentatively TRBD2 (5 bases). This CDR3 has 12 amino acids. CDR1 is MNHEY, CDR2 SVGEGT, per germline. Trimming removed 8 bases at V and 13 bases at J, with 18 bases between.

The rearrangement uses TRBV7-9 and TRBJ1-2, with D perhaps matching TRBD1 (5 bases). V dropped 1 base and J dropped 6 bases, with 12 bases sitting between them. This CDR3 comprises 14 residues. Germline V lookup: CDR1 SEHNR, CDR2 FQNEAQ (reference sequence). CDR3 region: CASSLGDDRNGYTF. The CDR3 coding sequence is TGTGCCAGCAGCTTAGGGGACGATAGGAATGGCTACACCTTC.

On this clonotype itself: Mismatch with germline at one junction end may stem from a read error. This chain uses TRBV14 with TRBJ2-1; D is possibly TRBD1 (6 bases). CDR1 and CDR2 (germline): SGHDN, FVKESK. There are 13 residues in the CDR3. Here the CDR3 DNA reads TGTGTCAGCAGTGCAATACAGGGTTTCGAGCAGTTCTTC. Translated, it gives CVSSAIQGFEQFF.

This clonotype was observed a single time. The chain links TRBV4-2 to TRBJ2-1, with 9 bases identical to TRBD2. J lost 9 bases, V lost 1 base, and 10 bases had no gene match. Germline lookup yields CDR1 LGHNA and CDR2 YNFKEQ. This CDR3 comprises 16 residues. CDR3 residues: CASSQVIAGGQSEQFF. The CDR3, as DNA: TGTGCCAGCAGCCAAGTAATTGCGGGGGGGCAGAGTGAGCAGTTCTTC.

With respect to this clonotype: At one end the junction does not follow the germline gene, possibly because of a read error. V and J are TRBV3-1 and TRBJ1-5, with a weak D call TRBD1 (6 bases). Germline CDR1 reads LGHDT; CDR2 reads YNNKEL (reference sequence). The CDR3 totals 14 residues. Written as DNA, the CDR3 is TGTGCCAGCACCCAACAGGGCCGGCTCCAGCCCCAGCATTTT. Translation gives CASTQQGRLQPQHF.

V and J are TRBV28 and TRBJ2-5; D remains unclear. V lost 7 bases and J lost 2, with 14 bases in between. The length of the CDR3 is 14 residues. Germline V lookup: CDR1 MDHEN, CDR2 SYDVKM. This CDR3 is CASTKEVVQETQYF. Here the CDR3 DNA reads TGTGCCAGCACCAAAGAGGTTGTACAAGAGACCCAGTACTTC.

The sample holds a few counts of this clonotype. V is TRBV27 and J is TRBJ2-4; 11 nucleotides align to TRBD2. CDR3 length: 17 amino acids. The junction had 8 bases not matched to a gene; V was cut back by 4 bases and J by 3 bases. From germline, CDR1 is MNHEY and CDR2 SMNVEV (reference sequence). In DNA, the CDR3 is TGTGCCAGCAGTTCTAGCGGGGGGCCTCTGGGCAAAAACATTCAGTACTTC. It is translated as CASSSSGGPLGKNIQYF.

The chain is built from TRBV24-1 and TRBJ2-7; 7 bases are shared with TRBD1. With V trimmed by 9 bases and J by 3 bases, 7 bases remained unmatched. The CDR3 is 13 residues long. The V gene's germline CDR1 is KGHDR and CDR2 SFDVKD. The CDR3 protein is CATEGQGDYEQYF. In DNA, the CDR3 is TGTGCCACCGAGGGGCAGGGGGACTACGAGCAGTACTTC.

Regarding this clonotype: This CDR3 is missing its conserved last phenylalanine or tryptophan, likely due to a read error. The DNA is omitted, as the CDR3 cannot be located on it reliably, and the CDR3 follows TCRdb's listing. The chain has TRBV21-1 and TRBJ2-4; TRBD1 was called by the table and not checked on the DNA. TRBV21-1 is marked as a pseudogene. The CDR3 extends over 15 residues, inclusive of both ends. This CDR3 is CASSRRTLAKNIQYL.

The CDR3 sequence is CSAEGGLAGPTSFTDTQYF. The CDR3, as DNA: TGCAGTGCGGAGGGAGGACTAGCGGGCCCGACGTCTTTCACAGATACGCAGTATTTT. The genes are TRBV20-1 and TRBJ2-3; 11 bases are shared with TRBD2. Germline values: CDR1 DFQATT, CDR2 SNEGSKA (reference sequence). The CDR3 totals 19 residues. V lost 6 bases, J lost 2 bases, and 19 bases stayed unmatched.

This clonotype was picked up a small number of times. The V call is TRBV27, the J call TRBJ2-1, with 9 bases aligning to TRBD2. The length of the CDR3 is 14 residues. The germline V gene encodes CDR1 MNHEY and CDR2 SMNVEV (reference sequence). With 8 bases clipped from V and 4 bases from J, the junction kept 6 bases outside the gene matches. As DNA, the CDR3 is TGTGCCAGCTTTAGCGGGGGTGCATACAATGAGCAGTTCTTC. Its translation is CASFSGGAYNEQFF.